This TCR beta chain was profiled in a study of T-cell reconstitution after alpha-beta-depleted transplantation in children. The authors prepared the TCRbeta library with unique molecular identifiers. TCRdb redid the calling of the PCR reads with MiXCR, one entry per CDR3 protein. The sample records around 600,000 distinct CDR3 sequences, 10% to 13% being singletons. This clonotype appeared a few times. This CDR3 contains 16 residues. V was pared by 3 bases and J by 4 bases, with 9 bases of the junction left unmatched. Per the germline V gene, CDR1 is SQVTM and CDR2 is ANQGSEA. This clonotype originated in a human donor who donated a stem cell graft to a child with acute myeloid leukemia. The sample was PBMCs from the stem cell graft donor, taken from the stem cell graft. The chain has TRBV29-1 and TRBJ2-2; 9 bases are a match to TRBD2. CDR3 amino acids: CSVDIAGAGSTGELFF. CDR3 bases: TGCAGCGTTGACATAGCGGGAGCAGGTAGCACCGGGGAGCTGTTTTTT.